Presented here are 19 T cell receptor beta chains from one specimen sequenced in a study of blood T cell repertoires in COVID-19. Assay: immunoSEQ multiplex PCR; the TCRdb copy retains only in-frame clones and omits some. The data show 150,000 to 200,000 clones, approximately 85% seen once. Sample: peripheral blood. The origin of the receptors is a woman aged 80 or older with acute or convalescent COVID-19.

The CDR3 loop is CASSALLAGITDTQYF. The CDR3 nucleotides are TGTGCCAGCAGCGCCTTACTAGCGGGGATCACAGATACGCAGTATTTT. The chain carries TRBV9 and TRBJ2-3; 10 bases map to TRBD2. V dropped 3 bases and J dropped 2; count of bases not matched to a gene: 6. The CDR3 is 16 residues long. Per the germline V gene, CDR1 is SGDLS and CDR2 is YYNGEE. Together with reference TRBV9 and TRBJ2-3, the CDR3 gives the full variable domain: DSGVTQTPKHLITATGQRVTLRCSPRSGDLSVYWYQQSLDQGLQFLIQYYNGEERAKGNILERFSAQQFPDLHSELNLSSLELGDSALYFCASSALLAGITDTQYFGPGTRLTVL.

The chain combines TRBV27 with TRBJ1-4; D is possibly TRBD1 (5 bases). This CDR3 has 13 residues. The germline V gene has CDR1 MNHEY and CDR2 SMNVEV (reference sequence). Deletions cut 2 bases from V and 8 bases from J, with 9 bases between. CDR3 bases: TGTGCCAGCAGTTTAGGTGGGGGGGAAAAACTGTTTTTT. It encodes CASSLGGGEKLFF.

The V call is TRBV7-2, the J call TRBJ2-1; 7 bases line up with TRBD2. The CDR3 extends over 16 amino acids. With 5 bases clipped from V and 3 bases from J, the junction kept 10 bases outside the gene matches. Germline assignment: CDR1 SGHTA and CDR2 FQGNSA. The CDR3 spells CASSPPGGRIYNEQFF. The CDR3, as DNA: TGTGCCAGCAGCCCCCCCGGGGGGAGAATCTACAATGAGCAGTTCTTC.

The rearrangement joins TRBV12-5 to TRBJ1-5; no reliable D call. Germline V gene data show CDR1 as LGHNT and CDR2 as FRNRAP. V lost 7 bases, J lost 6 bases, and 16 bases lay in between. This CDR3 has 14 amino acids. The CDR3 sequence is CASATGEGSQPQHF. The CDR3 DNA is TGTGCTAGTGCCACTGGGGAGGGAAGTCAGCCCCAGCATTTT.

The V call is TRBV5-4, the J call TRBJ1-2; D is undetermined. The CDR3 sequence is 14 residues long. The V end lost 4 bases, the J end lost 2 bases, and 12 bases lay between the germline ends. In germline, CDR1 is SGHNT, CDR2 YYREEE (reference sequence). This CDR3 is CASSPSRGNYGYTF. The CDR3 bases are TGTGCCAGCAGCCCATCGCGAGGGAACTATGGCTACACCTTC.

This clone was seen more than once but under ten times. The rearrangement links TRBV4-2 to TRBJ2-5, with 9 bases matching TRBD1. In germline, CDR1 is LGHNA, CDR2 YNFKEQ. Unmatched junction bases numbered 4, after V lost 2 bases and J lost 0 bases. The CDR3 runs 16 residues. CDR3 sequence (DNA): TGTGCCAGCAGCCAATTGACAGGGGGGAACCAAGAGACCCAGTACTTC. Translation: CASSQLTGGNQETQYF.

Here the CDR3 reads CSVGDSYEQYF. CDR3 sequence (DNA): TGCAGCGTAGGGGACAGCTACGAGCAGTACTTC. J is TRBJ2-7 and V is TRBV29-1; TRBD1 aligns across 7 bases. Germline CDR1 reads SQVTM; CDR2 reads ANQGSEA. There are 11 residues in the CDR3. V was pared by 6 bases and J by 3 bases, with 2 bases of the junction left unmatched.

This chain links TRBV3-1 (or the pseudogene TRBV3-2) with TRBJ2-3, with D tentatively TRBD2 (5 bases). The germline CDR1 and CDR2 sequences are LGHDT and YNNKEL (reference sequence). Trimming cost V 4 bases and J 1 base, with 15 bases left between them. The CDR3 has 16 amino acids. CDR3 DNA sequence: TGTGCCAGCAGCCCTACATCGGGATCTGGCACAGATACGCAGTATTTT. Protein sequence: CASSPTSGSGTDTQYF.

J is TRBJ1-4 and V is TRBV5-1; D gene ambiguous. The CDR3 sequence is 16 residues long. The V end lost 0 bases, the J end lost 1 base, and 10 bases lay between the germline ends. Per germline, CDR1 SGHRS and CDR2 YFSETQ. CDR3: CASSLAGGKTNEKLFF. DNA for the CDR3: TGCGCCAGCAGCTTGGCCGGAGGTAAAACTAATGAAAAACTGTTTTTT.

As concerns this clone: The junction departs from the called germline gene at one end, perhaps through a read error. This rearrangement joins TRBV5-1 to TRBJ1-5; perhaps TRBD1 as D (5 bases). In germline, CDR1 is SGHRS, CDR2 YFSETQ. CDR3 size: 14 residues. CDR3 protein: CATSLGGGNQPQHF. Written as DNA, the CDR3 is TGCGCCACCAGCTTGGGGGGGGGCAATCAGCCCCAGCATTTT.

The genes are TRBV29-1 and TRBJ2-2; 11 bases align to TRBD2. The V segment lost 3 bases and the J segment 3 bases; nucleotides outside the gene matches: 3. This CDR3 is 15 amino acids long. Looked up from germline, CDR1 is SQVTM and CDR2 is ANQGSEA. CDR3: CSVETSGAHTGELFF. CDR3 nucleotide sequence: TGCAGCGTTGAGACTAGCGGGGCCCACACCGGGGAGCTGTTTTTT.

The chain links TRBV5-1 to TRBJ1-1; 9 bases line up with TRBD1. CDR3 length: 17 residues. CDR1 and CDR2 (germline): SGHRS, YFSETQ. Losses at the gene ends were 1 base for V and 5 bases for J; bases not matched to a gene: 12. The CDR3 DNA reads TGCGCCAGCAGCTTGAAGGGACAGGGCAGGACGGGGACTGAAGCTTTCTTT. As protein: CASSLKGQGRTGTEAFF.

V gene TRBV3-1 (or the pseudogene TRBV3-2) combines with J gene TRBJ1-2, with 7 nucleotides matching TRBD1. Germline V gene lookup returns CDR1 LGHDT and CDR2 YNNKEL (reference sequence). The CDR3 runs to 16 residues. After removal of 1 base from V and 2 bases from J, the junction contained 7 bases not matched to a gene. The CDR3 region has the DNA TGTGCCAGCAGCCAAGGGGGGACAGCAATGAACTATGGCTACACCTTC. It encodes CASSQGGTAMNYGYTF.

The chain is built from TRBV7-8 and TRBJ1-1, with D hard to call. V was cut by 5 bases and J by 6 bases, with 16 bases left in between. Germline V gene data show CDR1 as SGHVS and CDR2 as FQNEAQ. The CDR3 contains 14 residues. The CDR3 protein is CASSPVRSDAEAFF. For the CDR3, the DNA is TGTGCCAGCAGCCCGGTGAGGTCAGACGCTGAAGCTTTCTTT. Full variable domain (missing parts from reference TRBV7-8 and TRBJ1-1): GAGVSQSPRYKVAKRGQDVALRCDPISGHVSLFWYQQALGQGPEFLTYFQNEAQLDKSGLPSDRFFAERPEGSVSTLKIQRTQQEDSAVYLCASSPVRSDAEAFFGQGTRLTVV.

The chain combines TRBV5-1 with TRBJ1-1, with D maybe TRBD1 (6 bases). Trimming cost V 0 bases and J 4 bases, with 13 bases left between them. The CDR3 runs 15 residues. The germline CDR1 and CDR2 sequences are SGHRS and YFSETQ. The CDR3 nucleotides are TGCGCCAGCAGCTTGGATGGGGGCGGGAGCACTGAAGCTTTCTTT. It codes for CASSLDGGGSTEAFF.

The CDR3 is CASSSGRAGHEQYF. DNA for the CDR3: TGTGCCAGTAGTAGCGGGAGGGCCGGCCACGAGCAGTACTTC. V usage is TRBV19 and J usage is TRBJ2-7; 9 bases are shared with TRBD2. The CDR3 runs to 14 residues. With 4 bases clipped from V and 5 bases from J, the junction kept 6 bases outside the gene matches. Germline V lookup: CDR1 LNHDA, CDR2 SQIVND (reference sequence).

The chain employs TRBV5-1 and TRBJ2-7; D is undetermined. Per germline, CDR1 SGHRS and CDR2 YFSETQ. The V end lost 3 bases, the J end lost 0 bases, and 10 bases lay between the germline ends. CDR3 size: 14 residues. The CDR3 region is CASSSTPDSYEQYF. The DNA of the CDR3 is TGCGCCAGCAGCTCTACCCCTGACTCCTACGAGCAGTACTTC. Full variable domain (rest looked up from reference TRBV5-1 and TRBJ2-7): KAGVTQTPRYLIKTRGQQVTLSCSPISGHRSVSWYQQTPGQGLQFLFEYFSETQRNKGNFPGRFSGRQFSNSRSEMNVSTLELGDSALYLCASSSTPDSYEQYFGPGTRLTVT.

This chain uses TRBV15 with TRBJ1-1; D perhaps matches TRBD1 (6 bases). Germline V gives CDR1 LNHNV, CDR2 YYDKDF (reference sequence). This CDR3 is 13 amino acids long. V lost 5 bases and J 1 base, leaving 8 bases between the germline ends. In nucleotides, the CDR3 is TGTGCCACCAGCCCGGGACAGAACACTGAAGCTTTCTTT. Translated: CATSPGQNTEAFF.

The chain recombines TRBV5-1 with TRBJ2-7, with 9 bases aligning to TRBD1. The junction had 4 bases not matched to a gene; V was cut back by 0 bases and J by 6 bases. The CDR3 has 14 amino acids. Germline V gives CDR1 SGHRS, CDR2 YFSETQ. CDR3 loop: CASSLVGQGREQYF. In DNA, the CDR3 is TGCGCCAGCAGCTTGGTGGGACAGGGTCGCGAGCAGTACTTC. Full variable domain (rest looked up from reference TRBV5-1 and TRBJ2-7): KAGVTQTPRYLIKTRGQQVTLSCSPISGHRSVSWYQQTPGQGLQFLFEYFSETQRNKGNFPGRFSGRQFSNSRSEMNVSTLELGDSALYLCASSLVGQGREQYFGPGTRLTVT.